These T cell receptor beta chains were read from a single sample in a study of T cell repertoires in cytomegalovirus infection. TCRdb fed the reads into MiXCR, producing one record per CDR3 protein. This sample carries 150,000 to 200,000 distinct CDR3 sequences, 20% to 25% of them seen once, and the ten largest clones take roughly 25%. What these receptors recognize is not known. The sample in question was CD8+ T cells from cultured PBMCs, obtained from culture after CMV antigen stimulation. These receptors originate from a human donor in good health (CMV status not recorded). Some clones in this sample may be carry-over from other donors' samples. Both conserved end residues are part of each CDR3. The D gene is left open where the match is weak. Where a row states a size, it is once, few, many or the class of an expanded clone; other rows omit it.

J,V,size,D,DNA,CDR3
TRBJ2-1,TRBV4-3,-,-,TGCGCCAGCAGCCAAGGGGCAGGGGTGAATGAGCAGTTCTTC,CASSQGAGVNEQFF
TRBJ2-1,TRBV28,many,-,TGTGCCAGCAGTCCAGGTGGGGAAGCCTACAATGAGCAGTTCTTC,CASSPGGEAYNEQFF
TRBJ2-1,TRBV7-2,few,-,TGTGCCAGCAGCTCCTATTTGATGAATGAGCAGTTCTTC,CASSSYLMNEQFF
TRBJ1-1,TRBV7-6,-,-,TGTGCCAGCAGCTTAGGTCCCAGAGTTAACACTGAAGCTTTCTTT,CASSLGPRVNTEAFF
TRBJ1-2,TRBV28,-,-,TGTGCCAGCAGTGATCAACAGGGAAGGGACGGCTACACCTTC,CASSDQQGRDGYTF
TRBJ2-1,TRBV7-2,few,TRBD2,TGTGCCAGCCCTGGGCTAGCGGGGGGGGATGAGCAGTTCTTC,CASPGLAGGDEQFF
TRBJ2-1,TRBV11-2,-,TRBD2,TGTGCCAGCAGTCCCGAGGACGGGAGGGCCTACAATGAGCAGTTCTTC,CASSPEDGRAYNEQFF
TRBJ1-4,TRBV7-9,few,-,TGTGCCAGCAGCTCGGGTAGGGCGAATGAAAAACTGTTTTTT,CASSSGRANEKLFF
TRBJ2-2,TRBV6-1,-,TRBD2,TGTGCCAGCAGACCGACGGGGGGTCAGTTGAACACCGGGGAGCTGTTTTTT,CASRPTGGQLNTGELFF
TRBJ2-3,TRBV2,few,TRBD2,TGTGCCAGCATGGGGACTAGCGGGGGAAATACGCAGTATTTT,CASMGTSGGNTQYF
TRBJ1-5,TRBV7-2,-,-,TGTGCCAGCAGCTCGTCGGACTCTTCCCCTCAGCCCCAGCATTTT,CASSSSDSSPQPQHF
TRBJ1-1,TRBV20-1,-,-,TGCAGTGCCCAAGGAGGGGACACTGAAGCTTTCTTT,CSAQGGDTEAFF
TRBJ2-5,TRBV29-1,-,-,TGCAGCGCCGAAACCGCGAGGGAACCACAAGAGACCCAGTACTTC,CSAETAREPQETQYF
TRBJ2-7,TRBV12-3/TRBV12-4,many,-,TGTGCCAGCAGTTTCGGGGGCTACGAGCAGTACTTC,CASSFGGYEQYF
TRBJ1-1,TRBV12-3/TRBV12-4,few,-,TGTGCCAGCAATTTCGGATCCGGTACTGAAGCTTTCTTT,CASNFGSGTEAFF
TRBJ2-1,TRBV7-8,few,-,TGTGCCAGCAACGTCCAGTACAGTGAGCAGTTCTTC,CASNVQYSEQFF
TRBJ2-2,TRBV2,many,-,TGTGCCCCCAAGTCCAATACCGGGGAGCTGTTTTTT,CAPKSNTGELFF
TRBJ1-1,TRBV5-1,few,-,TGCGCCAGCAGCGCAAGGACAGTGAACACTGAAGCTTTCTTT,CASSARTVNTEAFF
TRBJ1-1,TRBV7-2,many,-,TGTGCCAGCAGGGGGGTCACTGAAGCTTTCTTT,CASRGVTEAFF
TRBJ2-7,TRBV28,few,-,TGTGCCAGCGCTGTTGGGCTTCACGGCTACTACGAGCAGTACTTC,CASAVGLHGYYEQYF
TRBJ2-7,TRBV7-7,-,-,TGTGCTAGCAGCTTAGAAGGGGGGTACGAGCAGTACTTC,CASSLEGGYEQYF
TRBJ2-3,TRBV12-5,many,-,TGTGCTAGTGGTTTGGTACAAAGCGGACCAAGCACAGATACGCAGTATTTT,CASGLVQSGPSTDTQYF
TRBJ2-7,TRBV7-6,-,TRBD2,TGTGCCAGCAGCCGTACTAGCGGGGTCGACGAGCAGTACTTC,CASSRTSGVDEQYF
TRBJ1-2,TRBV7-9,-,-,TGTGCCAGCAGCTTAGGGTTGACAGGCCAAACGCATTATGGCTACACCTTC,CASSLGLTGQTHYGYTF
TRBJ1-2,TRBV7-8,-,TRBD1,TGTGCCAGCAGCGCACAGGGGTCTAACTATGGCTACACCTTC,CASSAQGSNYGYTF
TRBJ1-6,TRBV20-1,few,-,TGCAGTGCTAGAGATCCCGACAGAGGGTATAATTCACCCCTCCACTTT,CSARDPDRGYNSPLHF
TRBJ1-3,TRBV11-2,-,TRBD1,TGTGCCAGCAGCCCACCGACAGGGGGCGAAGAAAACACCATATATTTT,CASSPPTGGEENTIYF
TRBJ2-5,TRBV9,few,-,TGTGCCAGCAGCGTAGTAGTCAGAAGGATGGGAGAGACCCAGTACTTC,CASSVVVRRMGETQYF
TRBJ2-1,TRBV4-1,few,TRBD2,TGCGCCAGCAGCCAAGGCTCGGGACTAGCATCAGATGAGCAGTTCTTC,CASSQGSGLASDEQFF
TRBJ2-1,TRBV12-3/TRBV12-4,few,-,TGTGCCAGCAGTGCATACAATGAGCAGTTCTTC,CASSAYNEQFF
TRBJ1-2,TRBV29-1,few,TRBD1,TGCAGCGTCATCCCGGGACAGGGGGCGCTGGGCTATGGCTACACCTTC,CSVIPGQGALGYGYTF
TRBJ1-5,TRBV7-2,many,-,TGTGCCAGCAGCCCTTTGGGGGGTGGGGGGCGCGTCGGCAATCAGCCCCAGCATTTT,CASSPLGGGGRVGNQPQHF
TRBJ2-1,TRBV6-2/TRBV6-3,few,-,TGTGCCAGCGGGGAGGCGTCCTCCTACAATGAGCAGTTCTTC,CASGEASSYNEQFF
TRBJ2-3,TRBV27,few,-,TGTGCCAGCAGCAATACAGGGATAGATACGCAGTATTTT,CASSNTGIDTQYF
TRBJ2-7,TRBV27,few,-,TGTGCCAGCAGTTCCCCCCCGACAAGTTACGAGCAGTACTTC,CASSSPPTSYEQYF
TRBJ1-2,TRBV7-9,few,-,TGTGCCAGCAGCTTACAGAGTCTGGGACAACTTAACTATGGCTACACCTTC,CASSLQSLGQLNYGYTF
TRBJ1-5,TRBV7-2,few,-,TGTGCCAGCAGCTTAGAGGGCCGGTGGTATGGCAATCAGCCCCAGCATTTT,CASSLEGRWYGNQPQHF
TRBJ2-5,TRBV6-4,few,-,TGTGCCAGCAGTGACTCGGGGCCCCAAGAGACCCAGTACTTC,CASSDSGPQETQYF
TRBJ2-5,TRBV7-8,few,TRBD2,TGTGCCAGCAGCCCGCCGGGGCTAGCGGGGGGGGAGACCCAGTACTTC,CASSPPGLAGGETQYF
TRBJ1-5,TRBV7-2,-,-,TGTGCCAGCAGCTTAGGAACACCTAGCAATCAGCCCCAGCATTTT,CASSLGTPSNQPQHF
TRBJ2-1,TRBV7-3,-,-,TGTGCCAGCAGCTTAATAGGCGGCGGGGTGAGCTACAATGAGCAGTTCTTC,CASSLIGGGVSYNEQFF